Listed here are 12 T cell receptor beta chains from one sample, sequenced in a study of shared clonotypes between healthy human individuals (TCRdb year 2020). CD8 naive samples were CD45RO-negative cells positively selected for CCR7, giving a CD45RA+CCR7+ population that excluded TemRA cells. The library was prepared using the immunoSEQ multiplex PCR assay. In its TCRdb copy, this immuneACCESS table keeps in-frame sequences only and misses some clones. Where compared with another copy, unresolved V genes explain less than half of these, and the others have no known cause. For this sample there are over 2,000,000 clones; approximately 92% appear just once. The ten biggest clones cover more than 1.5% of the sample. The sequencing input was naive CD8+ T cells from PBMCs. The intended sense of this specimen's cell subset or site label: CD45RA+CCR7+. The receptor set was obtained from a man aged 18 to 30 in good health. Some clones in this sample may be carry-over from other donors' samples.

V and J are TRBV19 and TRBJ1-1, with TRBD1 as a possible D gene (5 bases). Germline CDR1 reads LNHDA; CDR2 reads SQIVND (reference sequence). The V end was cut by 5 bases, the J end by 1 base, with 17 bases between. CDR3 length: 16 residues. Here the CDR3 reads CASSSLVVTANTEAFF. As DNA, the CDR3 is TGTGCCAGTAGTTCCCTAGTAGTGACAGCGAACACTGAAGCTTTCTTT.

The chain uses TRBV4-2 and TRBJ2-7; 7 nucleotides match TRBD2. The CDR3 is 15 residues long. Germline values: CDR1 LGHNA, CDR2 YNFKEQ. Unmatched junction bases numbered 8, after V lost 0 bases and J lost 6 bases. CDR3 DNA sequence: TGTGCCAGCAGCCAAGATAGGCTAGCGGTCGGCGAGCAGTACTTC. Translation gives CASSQDRLAVGEQYF.

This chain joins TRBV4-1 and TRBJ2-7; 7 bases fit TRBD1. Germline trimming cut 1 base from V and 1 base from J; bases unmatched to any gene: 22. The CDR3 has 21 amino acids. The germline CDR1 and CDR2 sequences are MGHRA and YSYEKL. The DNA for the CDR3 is TGCGCCAGCAGCCAAGTTCGTAGGTATTTGGGCACGCAGGGGGTTTCCTACGAGCAGTACTTC. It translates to CASSQVRRYLGTQGVSYEQYF.

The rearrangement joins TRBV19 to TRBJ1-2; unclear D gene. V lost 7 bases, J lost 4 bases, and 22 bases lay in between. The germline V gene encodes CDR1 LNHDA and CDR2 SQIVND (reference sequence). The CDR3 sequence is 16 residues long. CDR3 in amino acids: CASTGGGDGLIYGYTF. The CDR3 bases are TGTGCCAGTACAGGTGGTGGAGACGGGCTTATCTATGGCTACACCTTC.

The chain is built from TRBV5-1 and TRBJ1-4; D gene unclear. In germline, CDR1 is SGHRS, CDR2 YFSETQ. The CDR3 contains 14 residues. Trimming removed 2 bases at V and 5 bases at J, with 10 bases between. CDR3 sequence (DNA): TGCGCCAGCAGCTTTGACGGAAGAAATGAAAAACTGTTTTTT. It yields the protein CASSFDGRNEKLFF.

CDR3: CASSTRGAGELFF. CDR3 nucleotide sequence: TGTGCCAGCAGCACCCGGGGCGCCGGGGAGCTGTTTTTT. The rearrangement uses TRBV27 and TRBJ2-2, with D possibly being TRBD1 or TRBD2 (5 bases each). This CDR3 contains 13 residues. Germline values: CDR1 MNHEY, CDR2 SMNVEV (reference sequence). V was clipped by 6 bases and J by 6 bases, with 11 bases between them.

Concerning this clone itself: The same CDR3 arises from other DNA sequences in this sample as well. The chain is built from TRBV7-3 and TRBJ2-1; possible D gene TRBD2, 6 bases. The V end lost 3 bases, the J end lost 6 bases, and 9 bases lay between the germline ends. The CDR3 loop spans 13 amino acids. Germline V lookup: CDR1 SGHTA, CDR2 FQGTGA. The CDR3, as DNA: TGTGCCAGCAGCTTCGGGGGAGGCAATGAGCAGTTCTTC. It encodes CASSFGGGNEQFF.

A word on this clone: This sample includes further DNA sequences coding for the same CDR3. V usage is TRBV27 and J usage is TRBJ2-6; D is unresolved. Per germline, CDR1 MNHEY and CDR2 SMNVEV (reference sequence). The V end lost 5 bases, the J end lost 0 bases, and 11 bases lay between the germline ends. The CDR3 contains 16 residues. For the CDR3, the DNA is TGTGCCAGCAGTCCGGGCCCCGGCTCTGGGGCCAACGTCCTGACTTTC. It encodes CASSPGPGSGANVLTF.

This CDR3 reads CASVRSRGNTEAFF. CDR3 coding DNA: TGTGCCAGTGTGCGGAGCAGGGGGAACACTGAAGCTTTCTTT. The genes are TRBV19 and TRBJ1-1; D may be TRBD1 (6 bases). V gave up 8 bases and J gave up 1 base, with 14 bases separating them. Germline CDR1 is LNHDA and CDR2 is SQIVND (reference sequence). The CDR3 sequence is 14 residues long. The entire variable domain, with the rest obtained from reference TRBV19 and TRBJ1-1, is as follows: DGGITQSPKYLFRKEGQNVTLSCEQNLNHDAMYWYRQDPGQGLRLIYYSQIVNDFQKGDIAEGYSVSREKKESFPLTVTSAQKNPTAFYLCASVRSRGNTEAFFGQGTRLTVV.

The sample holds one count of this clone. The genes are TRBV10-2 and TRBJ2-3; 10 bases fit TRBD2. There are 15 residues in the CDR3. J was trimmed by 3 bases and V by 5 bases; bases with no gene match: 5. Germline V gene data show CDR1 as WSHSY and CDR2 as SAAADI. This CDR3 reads CASSSSGSLTDTQYF. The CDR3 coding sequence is TGCGCCAGCAGTTCTAGCGGGAGTTTGACAGATACGCAGTATTTT.

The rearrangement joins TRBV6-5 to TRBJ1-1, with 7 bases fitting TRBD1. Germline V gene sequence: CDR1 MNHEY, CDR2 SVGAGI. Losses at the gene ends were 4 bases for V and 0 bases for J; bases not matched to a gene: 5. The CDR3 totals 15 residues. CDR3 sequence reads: CASSSPGGLNTEAFF. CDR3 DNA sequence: TGTGCCAGCAGTTCTCCAGGGGGGTTGAACACTGAAGCTTTCTTT.

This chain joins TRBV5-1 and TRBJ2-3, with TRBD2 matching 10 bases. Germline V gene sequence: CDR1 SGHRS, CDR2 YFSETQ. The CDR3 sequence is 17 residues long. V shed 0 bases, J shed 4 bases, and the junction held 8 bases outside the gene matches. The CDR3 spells CASSLASSGSGSDTQYF. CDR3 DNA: TGCGCCAGCAGCTTGGCCTCTAGCGGGAGTGGTTCAGATACGCAGTATTTT.